This TCR beta chain came from a study of cytomegalovirus exposure and HLA in healthy donors. Trimming at V came to 7 bases and at J to 6 bases, leaving 11 bases not matched to a gene. This CDR3 is built from 14 residues. Germline V CDR1 and CDR2: SGHTS, YDEGEE. PCR amplification relied on 60 Vbeta primers (plus 13 Jbeta primers). The method was immunoSEQ multiplex PCR; TCRdb's version includes in-frame clones alone and lacks a portion of them. In the table there are more than 65,000 clones, roughly 80% of which are singletons. J is TRBJ1-1 and V is TRBV5-8; 8 bases line up with TRBD1. This sequence originates from a woman between 45 and 65 years old in good health and CMV-seropositive. Sequencing input: PBMCs. CDR3 coding DNA: TGTGCCAGCGGTTACCGGGACAGGTCTTCTGAAGCTTTCTTT. Translating it yields CASGYRDRSSEAFF.